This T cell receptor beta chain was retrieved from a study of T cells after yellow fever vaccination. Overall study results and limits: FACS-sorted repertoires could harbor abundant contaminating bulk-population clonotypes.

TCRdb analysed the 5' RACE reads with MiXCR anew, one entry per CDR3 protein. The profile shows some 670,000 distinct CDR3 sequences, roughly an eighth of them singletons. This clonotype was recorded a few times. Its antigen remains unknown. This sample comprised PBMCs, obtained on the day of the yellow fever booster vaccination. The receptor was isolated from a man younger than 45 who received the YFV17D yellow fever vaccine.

The DNA for the CDR3 is TGCGCCAGCAGATATTCCGGCGCGCCTAATTCACCCCTCCACTTT. This codes for CASRYSGAPNSPLHF. This rearrangement joins TRBV5-1 to TRBJ1-6; D gene unclear. The CDR3 contains 15 residues. The ends were cut back, 5 bases at V and 6 bases at J, with 15 bases in the middle. Germline CDR1 reads SGHRS; CDR2 reads YFSETQ. Using reference TRBV5-1 and TRBJ1-6 for the parts outside the CDR3, the full variable domain is KAGVTQTPRYLIKTRGQQVTLSCSPISGHRSVSWYQQTPGQGLQFLFEYFSETQRNKGNFPGRFSGRQFSNSRSEMNVSTLELGDSALYLCASRYSGAPNSPLHFGNGTRLTVT.